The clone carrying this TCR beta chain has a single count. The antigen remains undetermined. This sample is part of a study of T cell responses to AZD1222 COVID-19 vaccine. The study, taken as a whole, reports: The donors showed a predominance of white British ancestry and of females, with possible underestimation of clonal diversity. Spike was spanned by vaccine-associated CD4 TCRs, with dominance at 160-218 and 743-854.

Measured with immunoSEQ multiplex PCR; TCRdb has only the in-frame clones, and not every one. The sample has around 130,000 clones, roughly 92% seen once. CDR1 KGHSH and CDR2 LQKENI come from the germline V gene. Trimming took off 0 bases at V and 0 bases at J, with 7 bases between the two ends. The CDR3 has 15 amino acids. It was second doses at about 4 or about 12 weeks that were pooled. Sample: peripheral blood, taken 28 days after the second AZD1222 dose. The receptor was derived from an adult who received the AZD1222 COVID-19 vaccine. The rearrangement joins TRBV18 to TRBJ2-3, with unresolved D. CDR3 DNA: TGTGCCAGCTCACCACCGACGGGCAGCACAGATACGCAGTATTTT. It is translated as CASSPPTGSTDTQYF.